Listed here is a single T cell receptor beta chain. The antigen is not known. One end of the junction varies from germline; a read error may be responsible. The source of the sample is a study of cytomegalovirus exposure and HLA in healthy donors. The PCR made use of 60 Vbeta and 13 Jbeta primers. Some clones are missing from TCRdb's copy, which holds only in-frame ones; the method was immunoSEQ multiplex PCR. The sample lists 200,000 to 300,000 clones, about four fifths seen once, with around 5.4% in the top ten. Study-wide results and limits: The authors listed over 150 TCR beta chains as cytomegalovirus-associated.

CDR1 SSHAT and CDR2 FNYEAQ come from the germline V gene (reference sequence). The CDR3 length is 15 residues. This receptor was obtained from a woman aged 40 to 50 in good health and CMV-seropositive. V gene TRBV7-7 combines with J gene TRBJ2-1; 12 nucleotides agree with TRBD2. The sequencing sample was made of PBMCs. The CDR3, as DNA: TGTGCTAGCAGCCCAGGACTAGCGGGAAACAATGAGCAGTTCTTC. This translates into CASSPGLAGNNEQFF.